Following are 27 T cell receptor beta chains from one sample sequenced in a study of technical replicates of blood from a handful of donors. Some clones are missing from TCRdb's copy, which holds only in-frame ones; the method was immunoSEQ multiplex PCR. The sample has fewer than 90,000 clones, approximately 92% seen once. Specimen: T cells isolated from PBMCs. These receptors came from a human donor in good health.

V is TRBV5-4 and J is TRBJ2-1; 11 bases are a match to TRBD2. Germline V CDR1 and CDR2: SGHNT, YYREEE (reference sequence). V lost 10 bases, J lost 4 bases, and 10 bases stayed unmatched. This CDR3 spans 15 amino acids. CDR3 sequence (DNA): TGTGCCTGGGAGCCGGGACTAGCGGTTTACAATGAGCAGTTCTTC. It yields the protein CAWEPGLAVYNEQFF. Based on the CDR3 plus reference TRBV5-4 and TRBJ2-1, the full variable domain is ETGVTQSPTHLIKTRGQQVTLRCSSQSGHNTVSWYQQALGQGPQFIFQYYREEENGRGNFPPRFSGLQFPNYSSELNVNALELDDSALYLCAWEPGLAVYNEQFFGPGTRLTVL.

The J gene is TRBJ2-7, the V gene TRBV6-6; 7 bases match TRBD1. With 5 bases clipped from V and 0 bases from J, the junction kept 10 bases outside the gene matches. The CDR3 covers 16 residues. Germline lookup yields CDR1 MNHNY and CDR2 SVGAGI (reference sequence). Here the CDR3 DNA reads TGTGCCAGCAGTCCGAGACAGGGAAGAAACTCCTACGAGCAGTACTTC. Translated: CASSPRQGRNSYEQYF.

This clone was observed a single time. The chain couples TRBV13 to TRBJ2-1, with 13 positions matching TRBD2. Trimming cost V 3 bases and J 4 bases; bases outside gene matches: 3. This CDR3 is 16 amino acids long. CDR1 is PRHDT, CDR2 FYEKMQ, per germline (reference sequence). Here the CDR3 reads CASSFGTSGIYNEQFF. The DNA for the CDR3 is TGTGCCAGCAGCTTCGGGACTAGCGGGATATACAATGAGCAGTTCTTC.

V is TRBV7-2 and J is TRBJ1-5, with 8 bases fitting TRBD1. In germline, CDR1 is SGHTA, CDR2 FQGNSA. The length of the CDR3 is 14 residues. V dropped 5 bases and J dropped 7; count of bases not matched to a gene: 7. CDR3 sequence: CASSPGQGRQPQHF. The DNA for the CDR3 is TGTGCCAGCAGCCCTGGACAGGGACGGCAGCCCCAGCATTTT.

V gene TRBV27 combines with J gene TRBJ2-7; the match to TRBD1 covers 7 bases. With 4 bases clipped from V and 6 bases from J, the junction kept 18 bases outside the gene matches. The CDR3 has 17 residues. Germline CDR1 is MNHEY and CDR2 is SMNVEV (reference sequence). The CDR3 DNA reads TGTGCCAGCAGTTCACACAACAGGGGAAGAGGTAGAGGCGAGCAGTACTTC. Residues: CASSSHNRGRGRGEQYF.

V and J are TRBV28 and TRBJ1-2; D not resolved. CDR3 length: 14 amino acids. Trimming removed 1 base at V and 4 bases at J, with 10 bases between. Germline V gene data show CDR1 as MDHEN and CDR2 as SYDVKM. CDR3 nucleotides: TGTGCCAGCAGTTTATCCTTCGGTAGCTATGGCTACACCTTC. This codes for CASSLSFGSYGYTF.

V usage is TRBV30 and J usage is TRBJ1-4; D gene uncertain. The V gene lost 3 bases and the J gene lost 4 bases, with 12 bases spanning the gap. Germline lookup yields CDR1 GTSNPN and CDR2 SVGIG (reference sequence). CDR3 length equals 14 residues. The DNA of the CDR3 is TGTGCCTGGAGGACCGGAGCGTATAATGAAAAACTGTTTTTT. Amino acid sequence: CAWRTGAYNEKLFF.

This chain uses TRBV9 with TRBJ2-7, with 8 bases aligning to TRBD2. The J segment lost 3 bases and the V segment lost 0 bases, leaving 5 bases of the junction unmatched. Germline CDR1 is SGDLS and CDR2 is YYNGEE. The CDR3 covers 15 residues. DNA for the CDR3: TGTGCCAGCAGCGTAGTTCTAGCGGGTAACTACGAGCAGTACTTC. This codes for CASSVVLAGNYEQYF.

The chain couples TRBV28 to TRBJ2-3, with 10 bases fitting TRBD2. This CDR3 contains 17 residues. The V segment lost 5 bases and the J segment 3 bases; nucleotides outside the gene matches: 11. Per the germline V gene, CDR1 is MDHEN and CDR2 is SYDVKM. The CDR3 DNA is TGTGCCAGCAGTCCGCGGCTTTTAGCGGGAGGTACAGATACGCAGTATTTT. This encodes CASSPRLLAGGTDTQYF. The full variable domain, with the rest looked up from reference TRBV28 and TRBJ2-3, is DVKVTQSSRYLVKRTGEKVFLECVQDMDHENMFWYRQDPGLGLRLIYFSYDVKMKEKGDIPEGYSVSREKKERFSLILESASTNQTSMYLCASSPRLLAGGTDTQYFGPGTRLTVL.

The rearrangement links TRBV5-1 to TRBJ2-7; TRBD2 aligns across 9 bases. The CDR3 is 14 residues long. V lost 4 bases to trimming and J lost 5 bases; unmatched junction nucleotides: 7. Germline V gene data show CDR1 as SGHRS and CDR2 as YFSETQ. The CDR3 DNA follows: TGCGCCAGCAGCCCCGGGGCGGGAGGGGACGAGCAGTACTTC. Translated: CASSPGAGGDEQYF. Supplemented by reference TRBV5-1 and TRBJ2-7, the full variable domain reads KAGVTQTPRYLIKTRGQQVTLSCSPISGHRSVSWYQQTPGQGLQFLFEYFSETQRNKGNFPGRFSGRQFSNSRSEMNVSTLELGDSALYLCASSPGAGGDEQYFGPGTRLTVT.

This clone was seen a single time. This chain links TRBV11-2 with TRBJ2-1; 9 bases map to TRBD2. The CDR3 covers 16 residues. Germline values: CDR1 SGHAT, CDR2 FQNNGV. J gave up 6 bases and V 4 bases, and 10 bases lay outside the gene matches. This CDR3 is CASSSTSGGGLNEQFF. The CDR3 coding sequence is TGTGCCAGCAGCTCGACTAGCGGAGGGGGACTCAATGAGCAGTTCTTC.

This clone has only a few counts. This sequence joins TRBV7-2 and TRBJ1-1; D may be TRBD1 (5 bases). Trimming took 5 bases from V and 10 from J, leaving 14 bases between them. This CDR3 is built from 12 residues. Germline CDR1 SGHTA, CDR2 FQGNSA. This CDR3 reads CASSPTGGGAFF. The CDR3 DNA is TGTGCCAGCAGCCCTACCGGGGGGGGAGCTTTCTTT.

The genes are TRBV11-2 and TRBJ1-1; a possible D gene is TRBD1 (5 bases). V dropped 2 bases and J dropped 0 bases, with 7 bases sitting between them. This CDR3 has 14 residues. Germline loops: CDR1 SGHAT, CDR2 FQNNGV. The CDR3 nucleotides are TGTGCCAGCAGCTTACAGGGAATGAACACTGAAGCTTTCTTT. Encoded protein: CASSLQGMNTEAFF.

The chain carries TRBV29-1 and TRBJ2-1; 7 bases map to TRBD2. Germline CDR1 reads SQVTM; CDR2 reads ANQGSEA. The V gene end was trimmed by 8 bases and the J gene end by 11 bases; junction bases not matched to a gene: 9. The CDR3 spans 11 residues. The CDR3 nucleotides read TGCAGCATGCGGGGGTATAATCAGCAGTTCTTC. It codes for CSMRGYNQQFF.

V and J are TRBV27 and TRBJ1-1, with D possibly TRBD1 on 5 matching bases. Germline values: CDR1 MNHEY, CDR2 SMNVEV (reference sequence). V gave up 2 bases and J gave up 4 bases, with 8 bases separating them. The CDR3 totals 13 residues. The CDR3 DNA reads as TGTGCCAGCAGTTTAGAAGGGGTCACTGAAGCTTTCTTT. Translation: CASSLEGVTEAFF.

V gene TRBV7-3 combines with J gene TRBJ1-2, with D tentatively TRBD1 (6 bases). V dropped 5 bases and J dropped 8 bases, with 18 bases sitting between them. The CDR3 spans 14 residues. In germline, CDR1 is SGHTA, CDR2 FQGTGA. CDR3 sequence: CASSPTTGNKGYTF. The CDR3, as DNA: TGTGCCAGCAGCCCTACGACAGGTAATAAGGGCTACACCTTC.

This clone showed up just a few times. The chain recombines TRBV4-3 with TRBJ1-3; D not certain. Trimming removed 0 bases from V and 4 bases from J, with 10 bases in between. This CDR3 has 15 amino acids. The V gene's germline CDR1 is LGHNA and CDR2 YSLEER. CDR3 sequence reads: CASSQDITYGNTIYF. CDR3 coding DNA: TGCGCCAGCAGCCAAGATATTACTTACGGAAACACCATATATTTT.

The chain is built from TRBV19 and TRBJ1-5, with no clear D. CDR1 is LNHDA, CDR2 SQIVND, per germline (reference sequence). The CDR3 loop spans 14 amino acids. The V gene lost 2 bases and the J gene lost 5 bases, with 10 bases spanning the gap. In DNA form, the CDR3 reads TGTGCCAGTAGTATATTTGGGAGCGATCAGCCCCAGCATTTT. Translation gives CASSIFGSDQPQHF. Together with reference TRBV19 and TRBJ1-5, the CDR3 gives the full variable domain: DGGITQSPKYLFRKEGQNVTLSCEQNLNHDAMYWYRQDPGQGLRLIYYSQIVNDFQKGDIAEGYSVSREKKESFPLTVTSAQKNPTAFYLCASSIFGSDQPQHFGDGTRLSIL.

CDR3 sequence: CASSFSSGAFNEQFF. CDR3 DNA sequence: TGTGCCAGCAGCTTTAGTAGCGGAGCGTTTAATGAGCAGTTCTTC. J is TRBJ2-1 and V is TRBV7-7, with D perhaps TRBD2 (6 bases). The CDR3 sequence is 15 residues long. With 3 bases removed from V and 7 bases from J, the gap between germline ends came to 16 bases. Looked up from germline, CDR1 is SSHAT and CDR2 is FNYEAQ (reference sequence).

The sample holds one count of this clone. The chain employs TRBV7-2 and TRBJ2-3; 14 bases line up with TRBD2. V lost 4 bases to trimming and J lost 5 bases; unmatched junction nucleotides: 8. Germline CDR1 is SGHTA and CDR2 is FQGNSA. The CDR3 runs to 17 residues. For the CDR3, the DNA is TGTGCCAGCAGCTCGTCACGACTAGCGGGAGGGGGAGATACGCAGTATTTT. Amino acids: CASSSSRLAGGGDTQYF.

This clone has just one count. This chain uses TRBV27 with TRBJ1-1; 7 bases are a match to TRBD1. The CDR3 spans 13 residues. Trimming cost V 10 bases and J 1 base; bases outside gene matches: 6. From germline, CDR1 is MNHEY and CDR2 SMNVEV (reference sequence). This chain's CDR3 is CATQGGRNTEAFF. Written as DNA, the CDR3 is TGTGCCACCCAGGGGGGAAGGAACACTGAAGCTTTCTTT.

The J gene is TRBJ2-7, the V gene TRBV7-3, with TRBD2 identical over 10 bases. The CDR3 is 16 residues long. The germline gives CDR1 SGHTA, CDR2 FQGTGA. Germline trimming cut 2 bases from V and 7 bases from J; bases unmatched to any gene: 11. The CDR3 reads CASSLGASGSIQEQYF. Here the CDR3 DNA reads TGTGCCAGCAGCTTAGGGGCTAGCGGGAGTATTCAGGAGCAGTACTTC.

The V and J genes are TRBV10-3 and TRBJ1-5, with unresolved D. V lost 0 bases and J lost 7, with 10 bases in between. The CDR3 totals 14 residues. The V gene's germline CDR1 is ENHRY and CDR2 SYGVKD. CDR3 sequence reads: CAISESSGEQPQHF. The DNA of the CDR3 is TGTGCCATCAGTGAGTCATCGGGAGAACAGCCCCAGCATTTT.

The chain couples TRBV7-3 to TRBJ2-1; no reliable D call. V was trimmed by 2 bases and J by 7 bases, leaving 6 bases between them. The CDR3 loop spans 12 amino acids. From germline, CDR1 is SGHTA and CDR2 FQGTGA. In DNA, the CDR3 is TGTGCCAGCAGCTTAGCGGAGAATGAGCAGTTCTTC. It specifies CASSLAENEQFF.

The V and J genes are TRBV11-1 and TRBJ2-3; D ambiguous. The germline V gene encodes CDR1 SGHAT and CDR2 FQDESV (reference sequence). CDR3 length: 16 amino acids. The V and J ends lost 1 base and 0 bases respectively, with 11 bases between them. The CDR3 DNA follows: TGTGCCAGCAGCTTAGTGTTTACTTCTAGCACAGATACGCAGTATTTT. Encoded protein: CASSLVFTSSTDTQYF. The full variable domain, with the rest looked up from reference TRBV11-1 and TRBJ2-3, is EAEVAQSPRYKITEKSQAVAFWCDPISGHATLYWYRQILGQGPELLVQFQDESVVDDSQLPKDRFSAERLKGVDSTLKIQPAELGDSAMYLCASSLVFTSSTDTQYFGPGTRLTVL.

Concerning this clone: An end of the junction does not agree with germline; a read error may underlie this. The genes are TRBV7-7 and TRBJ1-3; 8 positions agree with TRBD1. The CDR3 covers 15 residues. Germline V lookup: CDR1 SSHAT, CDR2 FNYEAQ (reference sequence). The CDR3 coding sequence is TGTGCTAGCAGCCCCGGGACAGGCCGTGGAAACACCATATATTTT. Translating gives CASSPGTGRGNTIYF. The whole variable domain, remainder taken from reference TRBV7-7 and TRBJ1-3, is GAGVSQSPRYKVTKRGQDVTLRCDPISSHATLYWYQQALGQGPEFLTYFNYEAQPDKSGLPSDRFSAERPEGSISTLTIQRTEQRDSAMYRCASSPGTGRGNTIYFGEGSWLTVV.

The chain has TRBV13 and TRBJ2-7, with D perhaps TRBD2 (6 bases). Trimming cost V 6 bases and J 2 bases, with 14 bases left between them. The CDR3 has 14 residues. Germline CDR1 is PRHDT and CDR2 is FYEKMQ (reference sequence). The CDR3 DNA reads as TGTGCCAGCAGATCGGGACTGAATACCTACGAGCAGTACTTC. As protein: CASRSGLNTYEQYF.